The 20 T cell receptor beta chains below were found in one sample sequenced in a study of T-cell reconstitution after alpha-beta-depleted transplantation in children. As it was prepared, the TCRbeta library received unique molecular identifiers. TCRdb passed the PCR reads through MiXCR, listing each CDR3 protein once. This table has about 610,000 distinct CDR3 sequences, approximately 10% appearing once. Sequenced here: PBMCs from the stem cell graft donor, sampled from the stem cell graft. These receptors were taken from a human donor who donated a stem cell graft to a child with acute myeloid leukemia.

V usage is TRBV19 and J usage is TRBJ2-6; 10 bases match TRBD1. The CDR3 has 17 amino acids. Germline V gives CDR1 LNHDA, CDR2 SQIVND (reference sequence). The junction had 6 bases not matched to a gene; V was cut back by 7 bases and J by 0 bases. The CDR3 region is CASIIGTGVSGANVLTF. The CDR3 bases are TGTGCCAGTATTATCGGGACAGGGGTCTCTGGGGCCAACGTCCTGACTTTC.

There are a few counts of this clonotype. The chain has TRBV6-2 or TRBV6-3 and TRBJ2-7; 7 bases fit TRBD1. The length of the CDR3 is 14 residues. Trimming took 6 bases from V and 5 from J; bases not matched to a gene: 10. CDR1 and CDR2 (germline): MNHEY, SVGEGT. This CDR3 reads CASSPHRQGHEQYF. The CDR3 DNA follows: TGTGCCAGCAGCCCGCATCGACAGGGTCACGAGCAGTACTTC.

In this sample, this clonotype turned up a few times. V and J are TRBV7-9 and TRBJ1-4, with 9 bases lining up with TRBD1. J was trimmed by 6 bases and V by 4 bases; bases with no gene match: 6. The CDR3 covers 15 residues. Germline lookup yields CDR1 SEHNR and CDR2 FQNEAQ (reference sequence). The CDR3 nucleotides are TGTGCCAGCAGCTGGGGCGACAGGGGGTATGAAAAACTGTTTTTT. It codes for CASSWGDRGYEKLFF.

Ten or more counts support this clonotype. CDR3 nucleotides: TGTGCCAGCACACGACAACCGAGCTCCTACAATGAGCAGTTCTTC. It specifies CASTRQPSSYNEQFF. The chain uses TRBV28 and TRBJ2-1; D is unclear. The germline V and J ends were trimmed by 7 bases and 0 bases, with 13 bases remaining between them. Germline CDR1 and CDR2: MDHEN and SYDVKM. This CDR3 has 15 amino acids.

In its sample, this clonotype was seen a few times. CDR3 DNA: TGCAGCGTTGAGAGTCGCCACACAGATACGCAGTATTTT. It specifies CSVESRHTDTQYF. The chain links TRBV29-1 to TRBJ2-3, with unresolved D. This CDR3 comprises 13 residues. V lost 3 bases to trimming and J lost 2 bases, with 9 bases between them. Germline CDR1 reads SQVTM; CDR2 reads ANQGSEA.

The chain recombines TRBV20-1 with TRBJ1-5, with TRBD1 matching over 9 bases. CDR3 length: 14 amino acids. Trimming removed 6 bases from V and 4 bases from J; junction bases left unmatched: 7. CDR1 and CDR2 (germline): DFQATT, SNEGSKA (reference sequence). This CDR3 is CSAVPGQGNQPQHF. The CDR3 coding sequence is TGCAGTGCAGTCCCGGGACAGGGAAATCAGCCCCAGCATTTT.

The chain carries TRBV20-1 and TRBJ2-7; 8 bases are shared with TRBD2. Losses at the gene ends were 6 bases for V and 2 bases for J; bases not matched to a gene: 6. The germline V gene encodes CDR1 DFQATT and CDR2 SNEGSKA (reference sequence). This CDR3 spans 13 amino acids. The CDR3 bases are TGCAGTGCACCCTATAGCGGGACCTACGAGCAGTACTTC. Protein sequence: CSAPYSGTYEQYF.

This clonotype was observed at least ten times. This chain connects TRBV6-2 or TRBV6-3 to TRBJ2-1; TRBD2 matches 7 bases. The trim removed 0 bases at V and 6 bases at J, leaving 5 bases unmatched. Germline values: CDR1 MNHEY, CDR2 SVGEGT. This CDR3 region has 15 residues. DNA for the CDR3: TGTGCCAGCAGTTACTCGAGGGAGGGCCGCAATGAGCAGTTCTTC. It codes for CASSYSREGRNEQFF.

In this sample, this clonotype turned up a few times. The DNA of the CDR3 is TGCAGTGCTAGAGGGGGCAAGCCCAATGAGCAGTTCTTC. Translated: CSARGGKPNEQFF. The chain employs TRBV20-1 and TRBJ2-1; TRBD1 might be the D (5 bases). The V and J ends lost 1 base and 6 bases respectively, with 10 bases between them. The CDR3 contains 13 residues. CDR1 is DFQATT and CDR2 is SNEGSKA in the germline V gene (reference sequence).

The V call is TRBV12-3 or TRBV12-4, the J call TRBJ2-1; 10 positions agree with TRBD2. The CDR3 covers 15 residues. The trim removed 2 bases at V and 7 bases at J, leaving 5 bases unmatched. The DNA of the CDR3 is TGTGCCAGCAGTTTACTAGCGGGAGTCTCAAATGAGCAGTTCTTC. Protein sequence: CASSLLAGVSNEQFF.

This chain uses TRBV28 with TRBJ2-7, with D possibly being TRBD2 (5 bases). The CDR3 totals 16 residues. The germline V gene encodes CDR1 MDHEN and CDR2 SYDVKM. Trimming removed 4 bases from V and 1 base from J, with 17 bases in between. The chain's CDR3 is CASSSPGSVRSYEQYF. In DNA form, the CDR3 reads TGTGCCAGCAGTTCGCCGGGGTCAGTCCGTTCCTACGAGCAGTACTTC. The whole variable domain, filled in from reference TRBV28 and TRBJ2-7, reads DVKVTQSSRYLVKRTGEKVFLECVQDMDHENMFWYRQDPGLGLRLIYFSYDVKMKEKGDIPEGYSVSREKKERFSLILESASTNQTSMYLCASSSPGSVRSYEQYFGPGTRLTVT.

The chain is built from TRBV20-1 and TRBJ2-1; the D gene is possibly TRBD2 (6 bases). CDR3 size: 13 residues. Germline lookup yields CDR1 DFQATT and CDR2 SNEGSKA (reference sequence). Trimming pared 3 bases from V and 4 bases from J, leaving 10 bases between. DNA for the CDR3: TGCAGTGCTAGGCGGGGAGGTTACAATGAGCAGTTCTTC. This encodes CSARRGGYNEQFF.

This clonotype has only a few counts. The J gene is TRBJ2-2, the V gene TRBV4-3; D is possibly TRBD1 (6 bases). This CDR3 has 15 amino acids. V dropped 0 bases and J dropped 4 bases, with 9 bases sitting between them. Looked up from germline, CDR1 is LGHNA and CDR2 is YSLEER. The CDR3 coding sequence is TGCGCCAGCAGCCAAGAGGGGGCCACCACCGGGGAGCTGTTTTTT. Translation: CASSQEGATTGELFF.

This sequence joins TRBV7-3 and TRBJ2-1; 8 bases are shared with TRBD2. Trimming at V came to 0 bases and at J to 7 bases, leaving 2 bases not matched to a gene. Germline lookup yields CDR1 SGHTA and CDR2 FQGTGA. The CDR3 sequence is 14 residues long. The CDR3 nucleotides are TGTGCCAGCAGCTTAACCGGGACTAGTAATGAGCAGTTCTTC. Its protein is CASSLTGTSNEQFF.

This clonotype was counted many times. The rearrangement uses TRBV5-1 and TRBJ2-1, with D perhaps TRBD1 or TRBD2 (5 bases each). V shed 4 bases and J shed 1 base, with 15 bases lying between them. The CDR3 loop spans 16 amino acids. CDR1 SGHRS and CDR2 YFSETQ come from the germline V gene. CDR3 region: CASSPRWGSSYNEQFF. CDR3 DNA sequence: TGCGCCAGCAGCCCACGATGGGGGAGTTCCTACAATGAGCAGTTCTTC. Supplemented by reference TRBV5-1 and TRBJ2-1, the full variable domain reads KAGVTQTPRYLIKTRGQQVTLSCSPISGHRSVSWYQQTPGQGLQFLFEYFSETQRNKGNFPGRFSGRQFSNSRSEMNVSTLELGDSALYLCASSPRWGSSYNEQFFGPGTRLTVL.

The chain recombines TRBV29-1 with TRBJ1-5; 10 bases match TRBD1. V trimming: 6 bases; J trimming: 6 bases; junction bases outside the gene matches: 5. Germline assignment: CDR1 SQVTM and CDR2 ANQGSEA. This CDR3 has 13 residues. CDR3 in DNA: TGCAGCGTGGGGACAGGGGTCGGTCAGCCCCAGCATTTT. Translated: CSVGTGVGQPQHF.

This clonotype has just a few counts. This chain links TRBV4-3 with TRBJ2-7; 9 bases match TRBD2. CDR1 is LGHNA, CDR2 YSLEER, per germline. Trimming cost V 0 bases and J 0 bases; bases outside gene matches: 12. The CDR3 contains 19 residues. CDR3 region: CASSQDRGSGRSVSYEQYF. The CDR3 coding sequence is TGCGCCAGCAGCCAAGATAGGGGTAGCGGGAGATCGGTCTCCTACGAGCAGTACTTC.

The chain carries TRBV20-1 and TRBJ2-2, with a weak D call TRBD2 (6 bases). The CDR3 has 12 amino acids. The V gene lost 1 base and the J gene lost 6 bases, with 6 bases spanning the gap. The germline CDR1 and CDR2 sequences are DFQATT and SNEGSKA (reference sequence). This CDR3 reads CSARGGAGELFF. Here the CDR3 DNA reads TGCAGTGCTAGAGGGGGGGCCGGGGAGCTGTTTTTT.

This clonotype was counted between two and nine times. DNA for the CDR3: TGTGCCAGCAGTCTACGCGGACAGGGGAAGAATACGCAGTATTTT. This codes for CASSLRGQGKNTQYF. The chain is built from TRBV12-3 or TRBV12-4 and TRBJ2-3; 9 bases are shared with TRBD1. This CDR3 has 15 amino acids. Losses at the gene ends were 5 bases for V and 7 bases for J; bases not matched to a gene: 10.

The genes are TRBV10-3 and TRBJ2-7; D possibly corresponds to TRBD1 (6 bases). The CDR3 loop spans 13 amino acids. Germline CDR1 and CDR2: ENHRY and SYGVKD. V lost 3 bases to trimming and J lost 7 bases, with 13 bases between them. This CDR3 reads CAISDSRGGEQYF. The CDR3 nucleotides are TGTGCCATCAGTGACTCCAGGGGTGGTGAGCAGTACTTC.